These T cell receptor beta chains were read from a single sample in a study of cytomegalovirus exposure and HLA in healthy donors. The method was immunoSEQ multiplex PCR; TCRdb's version includes in-frame clones alone and lacks a portion of them. Of 150,000 to 200,000 clones detected, around four fifths appear once; the ten largest clones hold approximately 10%. Sequenced: PBMCs. The receptor set was obtained from a man aged 18 to 30 in good health and CMV-seropositive. CDR3s include the opening cysteine and the closing phenylalanine or tryptophan. D genes are given only for firm matches. Where a row states a size, it is once, few, many or the class of an expanded clone; other rows omit it.

>.|.|TRBJ2-7|TRBV30
TGTGCCTGGGCGGGCTCCTACGAGCAGTACTTC
CAWAGSYEQYF
>.|.|TRBJ2-7|TRBV2
TGTGCCAGCAGTGAGCACAACCAACCCTCCTACGAGCAGTACTTC
CASSEHNQPSYEQYF
>once|TRBD1|TRBJ1-3|TRBV12-5
TGTGCTAGTGGTTTGTACCCCAGGACAGGGCTTGGAAACACCATATATTTT
CASGLYPRTGLGNTIYF
>.|.|TRBJ1-1|TRBV19
TGTGCCAGTAGGCTGGTGGCCTCAGGCAACACTGAAGCTTTCTTT
CASRLVASGNTEAFF
>.|TRBD1|TRBJ1-2|TRBV29-1
TGCAGCGTACAGGGGCCTTACTATGGCTACACCTTC
CSVQGPYYGYTF
>.|TRBD2|TRBJ2-1|TRBV4-3
TGCGCCAGCAGCAATACCCTAGCGGGAGTACTCTTC
CASSNTLAGVLF
>.|TRBD2|TRBJ2-2|TRBV7-9
TGTGCCAGCAGCTTCGCCGGGGGGGTAGAACTGTACCGGGGAGTGCTGTTTTTT
CASSFAGGVELYRGVLFF
>.|TRBD1|TRBJ2-2|TRBV6-5
TGTGCCAGCAGCCCCGGGACAGCGATTACCGGGGAGCTGTTTTTT
CASSPGTAITGELFF
>.|TRBD2|TRBJ2-1|TRBV30
TGTGCCTGGAGGATTCTCCGAGCGGGAGCACGATACAATGAGCAGTTCTTC
CAWRILRAGARYNEQFF
>.|.|TRBJ1-4|TRBV9
TGTGCCAGCAGCGCCACCAGCCGGGACACAGATGAAAAACTGTTTTTT
CASSATSRDTDEKLFF
>.|.|TRBJ2-7|TRBV27
TGTGCCAGCAATGTTCAACGAACAACCTACGAGCAGTACTTC
CASNVQRTTYEQYF
>.|.|TRBJ2-3|TRBV15
TGTGCCACCAGCAGGGATAGGAAGAGTGGGGGGACAGATACGCAGTATTTT
CATSRDRKSGGTDTQYF
>.|.|TRBJ2-7|TRBV7-2
TGTGCCAGCAGCTTCAGTGACACAGCTTACGAGCAGTACTTC
CASSFSDTAYEQYF
>few|.|TRBJ2-7|TRBV29-1
TGCAGCGTTGAAGGGCAGGGAACCGAGCAGTACTTC
CSVEGQGTEQYF
>.|TRBD2|TRBJ2-3|TRBV7-2
TGTGCCACCATTGCCGGACTAGCGCGATCAGATACGCAGTATTTT
CATIAGLARSDTQYF
>.|.|TRBJ1-2|TRBV28
TGTGCCAGCAGTCCCCCAAACTATGGCTACACCTTC
CASSPPNYGYTF
>.|.|TRBJ2-1|TRBV5-6
TGTGCCAGCAGCTTGGTTCCCGGGAGCTCCTACAATGAGCAGTTCTTC
CASSLVPGSSYNEQFF
>.|TRBD1|TRBJ1-1|TRBV6-6
TGTGCCAGCAGTTACTTAACAGGGGCATACACTGAAGCTTTCTTT
CASSYLTGAYTEAFF
>.|TRBD1|TRBJ1-4|TRBV6-5
TGTGCCACCAGGGACAGCCTTAATGAAAAACTGTTTTTT
CATRDSLNEKLFF
>.|.|TRBJ2-7|TRBV5-8
TGTGCCAGCAGCTCGCCGGGTTCCTACGAGCAGTACTTC
CASSSPGSYEQYF
>.|.|TRBJ2-5|TRBV4-1
TGCGCCAGCAGCCAAGATGCGGGACTCAGACAAGAGACCCAGTACTTC
CASSQDAGLRQETQYF
>once|.|TRBJ1-5|TRBV19
TGTGCCAGTAGTATATCCCAGTATAGCAATCAGCCCCAGCATTTT
CASSISQYSNQPQHF
>.|TRBD1|TRBJ2-7|TRBV11-3
TGTGCCAGCAGCTTAAAAAGACAGGGTACCTACTACGAGCAGTACTTC
CASSLKRQGTYYEQYF
>.|TRBD1|TRBJ1-2|TRBV27
TGTGCCAGCAGAATATCGACAGGGGAAGGCTATGGCTACACCTTC
CASRISTGEGYGYTF
>.|.|TRBJ2-1|TRBV27
TGTGCCAGTTCCTGGGACAACTACAATGAGCAGTTCTTC
CASSWDNYNEQFF
>few|.|TRBJ1-1|TRBV25-1
TGTGCCAGCAATGGACTGCCAAACACTGAAGCTTTCTTT
CASNGLPNTEAFF
>.|.|TRBJ1-1|TRBV11-2
TGTGCCAGCAGCTTGGGGACACCCGCGGAAGCTTTCTTT
CASSLGTPAEAFF
>once|.|TRBJ2-7|TRBV28
TGTGCCAGCAGTTTACTGGCCGTCGGGTACGAGCAGTACTTC
CASSLLAVGYEQYF
>.|.|TRBJ2-5|TRBV4-2
TGTGCCAGCAGCCTCGGTATGGGGGGGCGCCAAGAGACCCAGTACTTC
CASSLGMGGRQETQYF
>.|TRBD1|TRBJ1-2|TRBV2
TGTGCCAGCCGGGACAGGTTAATTTACTATGGCTACACCTTC
CASRDRLIYYGYTF
>.|.|TRBJ2-1|TRBV7-6
TGTGCCAGCAGCTTAGGACAGGACCACTCAATCCTCTTC
CASSLGQDHSILF